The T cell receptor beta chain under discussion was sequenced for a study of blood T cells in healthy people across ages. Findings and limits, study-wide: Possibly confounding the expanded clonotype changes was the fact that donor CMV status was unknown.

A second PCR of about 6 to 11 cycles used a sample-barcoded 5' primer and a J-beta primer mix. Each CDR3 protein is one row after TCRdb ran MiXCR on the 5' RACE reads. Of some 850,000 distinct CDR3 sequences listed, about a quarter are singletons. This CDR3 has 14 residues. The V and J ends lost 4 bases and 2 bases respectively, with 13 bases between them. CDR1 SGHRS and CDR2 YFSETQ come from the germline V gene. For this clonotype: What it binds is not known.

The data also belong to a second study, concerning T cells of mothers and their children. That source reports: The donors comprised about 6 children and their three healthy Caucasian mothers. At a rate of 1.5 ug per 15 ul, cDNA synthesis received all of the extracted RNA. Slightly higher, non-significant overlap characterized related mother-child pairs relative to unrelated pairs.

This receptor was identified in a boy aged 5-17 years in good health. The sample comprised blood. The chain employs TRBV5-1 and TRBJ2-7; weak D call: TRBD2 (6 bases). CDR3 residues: CASSVTGLTYEQYF. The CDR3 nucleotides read TGCGCCAGCAGCGTCACGGGACTTACCTACGAGCAGTACTTC.